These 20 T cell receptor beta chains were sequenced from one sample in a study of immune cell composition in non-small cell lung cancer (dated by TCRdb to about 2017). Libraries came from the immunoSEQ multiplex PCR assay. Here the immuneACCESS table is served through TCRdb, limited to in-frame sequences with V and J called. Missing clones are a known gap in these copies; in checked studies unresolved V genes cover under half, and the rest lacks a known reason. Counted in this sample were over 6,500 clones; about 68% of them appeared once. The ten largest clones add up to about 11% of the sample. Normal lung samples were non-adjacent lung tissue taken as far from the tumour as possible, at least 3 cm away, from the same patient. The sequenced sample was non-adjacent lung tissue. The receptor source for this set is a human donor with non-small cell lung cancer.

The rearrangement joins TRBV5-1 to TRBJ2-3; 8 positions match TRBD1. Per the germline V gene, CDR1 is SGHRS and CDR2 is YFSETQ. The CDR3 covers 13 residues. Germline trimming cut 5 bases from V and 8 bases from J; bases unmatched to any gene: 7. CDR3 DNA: TGCGCCAGCAGGTACGGACAGGGTGGTACGCAGTATTTT. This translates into CASRYGQGGTQYF.

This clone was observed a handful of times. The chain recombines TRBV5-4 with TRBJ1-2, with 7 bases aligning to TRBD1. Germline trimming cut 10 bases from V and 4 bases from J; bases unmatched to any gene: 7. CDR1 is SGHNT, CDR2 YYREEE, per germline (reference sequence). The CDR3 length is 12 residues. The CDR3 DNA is TGTGCCTCTTCCCGGGACAGCTATGGCTACACCTTC. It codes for CASSRDSYGYTF.

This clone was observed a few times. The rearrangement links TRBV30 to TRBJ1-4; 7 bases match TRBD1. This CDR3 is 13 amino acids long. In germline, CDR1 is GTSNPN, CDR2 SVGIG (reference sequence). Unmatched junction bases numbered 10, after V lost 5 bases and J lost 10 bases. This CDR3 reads CAWYSGTALKLFF. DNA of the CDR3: TGTGCCTGGTACTCCGGGACAGCGCTAAAACTGTTTTTT. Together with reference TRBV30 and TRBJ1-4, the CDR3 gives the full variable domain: SQTIHQWPATLVQPVGSPLSLECTVEGTSNPNLYWYRQAAGRGLQLLFYSVGIGQISSEVPQNLSASRPQDRQFILSSKKLLLSDSGFYLCAWYSGTALKLFFGSGTQLSVL.

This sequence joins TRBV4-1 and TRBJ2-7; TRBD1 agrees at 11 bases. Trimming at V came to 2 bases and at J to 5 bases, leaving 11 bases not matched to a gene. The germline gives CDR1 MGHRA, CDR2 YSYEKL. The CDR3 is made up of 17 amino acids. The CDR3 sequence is CASSQPEGQGALNEQYF. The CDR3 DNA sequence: TGCGCCAGCAGCCAACCCGAAGGACAGGGGGCGTTAAACGAGCAGTACTTC.

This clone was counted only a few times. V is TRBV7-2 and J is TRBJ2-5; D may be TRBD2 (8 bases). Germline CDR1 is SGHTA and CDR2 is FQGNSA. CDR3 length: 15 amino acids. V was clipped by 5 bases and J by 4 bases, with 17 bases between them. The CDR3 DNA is TGTGCCAGCAGCGCAAGCGGGAGACAGGGAGAGACCCAGTACTTC. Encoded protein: CASSASGRQGETQYF. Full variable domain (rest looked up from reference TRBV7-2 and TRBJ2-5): GAGVSQSPSNKVTEKGKDVELRCDPISGHTALYWYRQSLGQGLEFLIYFQGNSAPDKSGLPSDRFSAERTGGSVSTLTIQRTQQEDSAVYLCASSASGRQGETQYFGPGTRLLVL.

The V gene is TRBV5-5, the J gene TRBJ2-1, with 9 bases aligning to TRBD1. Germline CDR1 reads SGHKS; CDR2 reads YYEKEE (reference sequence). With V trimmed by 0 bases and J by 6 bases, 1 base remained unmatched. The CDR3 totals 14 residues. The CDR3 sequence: CASSLDRGLNEQFF. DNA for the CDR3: TGTGCCAGCAGCTTGGACAGGGGGCTCAATGAGCAGTTCTTC. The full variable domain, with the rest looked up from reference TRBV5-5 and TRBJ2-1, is DAGVTQSPTHLIKTRGQQVTLRCSPISGHKSVSWYQQVLGQGPQFIFQYYEKEERGRGNFPDRFSARQFPNYSSELNVNALLLGDSALYLCASSLDRGLNEQFFGPGTRLTVL.

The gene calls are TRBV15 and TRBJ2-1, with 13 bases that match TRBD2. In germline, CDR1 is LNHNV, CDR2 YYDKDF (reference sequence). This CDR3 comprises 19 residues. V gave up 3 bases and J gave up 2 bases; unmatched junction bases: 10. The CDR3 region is CATSSGTSGTLRTYNEQFF. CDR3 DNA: TGTGCCACCAGCAGTGGGACTAGCGGGACACTACGCACCTACAATGAGCAGTTCTTC.

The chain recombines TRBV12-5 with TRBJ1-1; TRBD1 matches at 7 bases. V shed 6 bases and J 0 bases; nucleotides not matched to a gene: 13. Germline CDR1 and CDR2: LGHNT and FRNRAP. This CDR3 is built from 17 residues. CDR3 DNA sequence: TGTGCTAGTGGCTCTTTGGGTCCGGGACAGATGAACACTGAAGCTTTCTTT. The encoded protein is CASGSLGPGQMNTEAFF.

CDR3 residues: CASSRADRWNTGELFF. The CDR3 DNA reads as TGCGCCAGCAGCAGAGCCGACAGGTGGAACACCGGGGAGCTGTTTTTT. This rearrangement joins TRBV5-1 to TRBJ2-2, with D possibly TRBD1 on 6 matching bases. The germline CDR1 and CDR2 sequences are SGHRS and YFSETQ. With 4 bases removed from V and 1 base from J, the gap between germline ends came to 14 bases. The CDR3 totals 16 residues.

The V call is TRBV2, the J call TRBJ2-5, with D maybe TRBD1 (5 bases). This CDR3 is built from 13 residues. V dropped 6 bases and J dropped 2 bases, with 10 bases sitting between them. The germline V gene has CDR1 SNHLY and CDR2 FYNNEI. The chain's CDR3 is CASRRQIQETQYF. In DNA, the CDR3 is TGTGCCAGCAGGAGACAGATTCAAGAGACCCAGTACTTC. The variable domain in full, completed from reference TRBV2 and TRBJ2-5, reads EPEVTQTPSHQVTQMGQEVILRCVPISNHLYFYWYRQILGQKVEFLVSFYNNEISEKSEIFDDQFSVERPDGSNFTLKIRSTKLEDSAMYFCASRRQIQETQYFGPGTRLLVL.

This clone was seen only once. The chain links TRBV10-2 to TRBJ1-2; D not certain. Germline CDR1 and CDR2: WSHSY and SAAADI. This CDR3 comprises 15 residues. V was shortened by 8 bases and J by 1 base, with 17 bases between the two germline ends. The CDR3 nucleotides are TGCGCCAGCGGGCAGGTCCCTACTCTTAACTATGGCTACACCTTC. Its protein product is CASGQVPTLNYGYTF.

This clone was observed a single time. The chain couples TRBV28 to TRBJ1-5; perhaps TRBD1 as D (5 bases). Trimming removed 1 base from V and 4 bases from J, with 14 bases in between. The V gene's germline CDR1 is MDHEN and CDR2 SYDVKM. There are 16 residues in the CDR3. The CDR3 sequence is CASSLSGTGGNQPQHF. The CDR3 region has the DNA TGTGCCAGCAGTTTATCAGGCACCGGGGGTAATCAGCCCCAGCATTTT.

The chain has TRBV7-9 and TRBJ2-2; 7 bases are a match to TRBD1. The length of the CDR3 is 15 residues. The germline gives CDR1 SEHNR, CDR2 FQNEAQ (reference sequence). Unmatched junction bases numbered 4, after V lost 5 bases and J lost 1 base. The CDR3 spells CASSQRQGNTGELFF. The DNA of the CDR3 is TGTGCCAGCAGCCAGAGACAGGGGAACACCGGGGAGCTGTTTTTT.

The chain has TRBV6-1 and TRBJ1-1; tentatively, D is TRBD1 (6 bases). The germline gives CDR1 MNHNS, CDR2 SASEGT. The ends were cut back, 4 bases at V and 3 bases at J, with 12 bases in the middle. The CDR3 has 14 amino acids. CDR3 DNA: TGTGCCAGCAGTGCCCCGGGACACCACACTGAAGCTTTCTTT. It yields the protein CASSAPGHHTEAFF.

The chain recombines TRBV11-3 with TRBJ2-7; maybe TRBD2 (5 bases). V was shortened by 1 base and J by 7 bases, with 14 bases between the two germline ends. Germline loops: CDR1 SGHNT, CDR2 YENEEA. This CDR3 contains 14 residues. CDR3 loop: CASSLGGSLGEQYF. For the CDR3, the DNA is TGTGCCAGCAGCTTAGGCGGGTCCTTGGGGGAGCAGTACTTC.

In nucleotides, the CDR3 is TGTGCCAGCAGCTTGGTTGGAGCGGGAGTGTCCGGGGAGCTGTTTTTT. It yields the protein CASSLVGAGVSGELFF. The genes are TRBV5-6 and TRBJ2-2; TRBD2 matches at 8 bases. This CDR3 spans 16 amino acids. Unmatched junction bases numbered 7, after V lost 0 bases and J lost 6 bases. The germline V gene has CDR1 SGHDT and CDR2 YYEEEE.

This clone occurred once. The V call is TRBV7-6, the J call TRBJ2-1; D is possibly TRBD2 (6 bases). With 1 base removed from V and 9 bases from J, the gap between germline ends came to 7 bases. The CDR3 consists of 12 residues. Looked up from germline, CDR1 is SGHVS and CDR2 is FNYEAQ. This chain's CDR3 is CASSLDSGEQFF. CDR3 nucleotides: TGTGCCAGCAGCTTAGATAGCGGTGAGCAGTTCTTC.

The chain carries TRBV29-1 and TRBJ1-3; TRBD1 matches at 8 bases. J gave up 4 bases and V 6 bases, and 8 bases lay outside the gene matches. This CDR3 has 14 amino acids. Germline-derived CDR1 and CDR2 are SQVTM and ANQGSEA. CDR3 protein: CSVGLGQVGNTIYF. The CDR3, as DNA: TGCAGCGTCGGATTGGGACAGGTGGGAAACACCATATATTTT.

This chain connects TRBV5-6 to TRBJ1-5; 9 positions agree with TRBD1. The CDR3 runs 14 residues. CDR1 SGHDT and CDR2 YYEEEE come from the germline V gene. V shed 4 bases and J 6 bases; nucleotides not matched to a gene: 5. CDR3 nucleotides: TGTGCCAGCAGCCGCACAGGGGGCCGTCAGCCCCAGCATTTT. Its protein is CASSRTGGRQPQHF.

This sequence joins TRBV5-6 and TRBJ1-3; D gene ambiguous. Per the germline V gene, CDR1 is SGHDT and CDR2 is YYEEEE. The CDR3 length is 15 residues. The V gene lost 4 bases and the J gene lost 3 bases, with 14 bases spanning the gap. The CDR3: CASSPGSFGGNTIYF. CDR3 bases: TGTGCCAGCAGCCCCGGGTCTTTTGGTGGAAACACCATATATTTT.